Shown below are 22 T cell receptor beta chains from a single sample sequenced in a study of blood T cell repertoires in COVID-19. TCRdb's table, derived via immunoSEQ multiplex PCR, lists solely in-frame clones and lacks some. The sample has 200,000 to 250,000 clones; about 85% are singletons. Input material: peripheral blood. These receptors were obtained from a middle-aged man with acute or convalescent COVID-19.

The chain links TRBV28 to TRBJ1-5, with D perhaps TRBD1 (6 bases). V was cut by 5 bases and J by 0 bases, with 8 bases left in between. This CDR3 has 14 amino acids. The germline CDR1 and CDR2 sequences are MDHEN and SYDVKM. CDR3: CASSGQNSNQPQHF. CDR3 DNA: TGTGCCAGCAGTGGACAGAATAGCAATCAGCCCCAGCATTTT.

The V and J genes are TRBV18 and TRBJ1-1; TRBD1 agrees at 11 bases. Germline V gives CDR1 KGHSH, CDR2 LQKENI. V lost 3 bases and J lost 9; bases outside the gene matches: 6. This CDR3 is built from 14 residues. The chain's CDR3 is CASSPERTGGQAFF. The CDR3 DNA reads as TGTGCCAGCTCACCGGAAAGGACAGGGGGCCAAGCTTTCTTT.

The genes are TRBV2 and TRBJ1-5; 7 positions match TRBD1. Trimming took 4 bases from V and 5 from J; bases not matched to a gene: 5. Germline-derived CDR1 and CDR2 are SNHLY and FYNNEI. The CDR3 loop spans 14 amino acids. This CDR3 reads CASSGEGAYQPQHF. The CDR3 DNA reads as TGTGCCAGCAGTGGTGAGGGGGCTTATCAGCCCCAGCATTTT.

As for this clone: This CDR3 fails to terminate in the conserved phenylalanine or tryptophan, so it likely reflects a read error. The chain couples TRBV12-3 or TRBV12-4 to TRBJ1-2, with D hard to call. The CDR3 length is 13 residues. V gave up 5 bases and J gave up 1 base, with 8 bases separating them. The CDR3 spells CASSALSNYGYTL. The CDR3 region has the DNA TGTGCCAGCAGTGCCCTCAGTAACTATGGCTACACCCTC.

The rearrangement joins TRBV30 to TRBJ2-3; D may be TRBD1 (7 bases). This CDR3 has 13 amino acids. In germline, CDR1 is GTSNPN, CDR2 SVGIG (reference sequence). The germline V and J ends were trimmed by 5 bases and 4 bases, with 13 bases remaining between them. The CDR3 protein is CAWGTAGSDTQYF. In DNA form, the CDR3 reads TGTGCCTGGGGGACAGCGGGTTCAGATACGCAGTATTTT.

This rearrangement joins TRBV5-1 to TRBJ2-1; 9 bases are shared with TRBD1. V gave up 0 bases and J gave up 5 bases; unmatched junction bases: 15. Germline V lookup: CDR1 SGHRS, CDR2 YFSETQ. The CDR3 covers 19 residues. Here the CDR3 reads CASSLARGDREVVHNEQFF. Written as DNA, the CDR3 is TGCGCCAGCAGCTTGGCAAGAGGGGACAGGGAAGTAGTGCACAATGAGCAGTTCTTC.

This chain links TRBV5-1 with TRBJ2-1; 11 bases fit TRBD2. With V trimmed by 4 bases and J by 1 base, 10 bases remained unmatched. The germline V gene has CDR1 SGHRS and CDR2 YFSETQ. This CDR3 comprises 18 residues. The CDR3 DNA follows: TGCGCCAGCAGCCTGGGGCCTAGCGGGGGGCCTTCCTACAATGAGCAGTTCTTC. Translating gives CASSLGPSGGPSYNEQFF.

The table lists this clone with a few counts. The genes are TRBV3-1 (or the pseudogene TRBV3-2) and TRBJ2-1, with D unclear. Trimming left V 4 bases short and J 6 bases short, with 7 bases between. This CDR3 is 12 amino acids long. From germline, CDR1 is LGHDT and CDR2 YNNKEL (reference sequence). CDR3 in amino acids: CASSPSPNEQFF. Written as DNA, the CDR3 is TGTGCCAGCAGCCCCTCCCCCAATGAGCAGTTCTTC.

The CDR3 nucleotides read TGTGCCAGCAGCTTAGGGGGGACAGGGGGCGAAGCTTTCTTT. Residues: CASSLGGTGGEAFF. V gene TRBV11-2 combines with J gene TRBJ1-1; TRBD1 agrees at 12 bases. This CDR3 region has 14 residues. With 1 base clipped from V and 8 bases from J, the junction kept 2 bases outside the gene matches. Per germline, CDR1 SGHAT and CDR2 FQNNGV.

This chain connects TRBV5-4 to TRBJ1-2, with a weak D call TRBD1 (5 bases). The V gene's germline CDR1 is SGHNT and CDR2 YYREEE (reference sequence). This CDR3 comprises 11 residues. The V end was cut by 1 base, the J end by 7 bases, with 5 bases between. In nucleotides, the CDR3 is TGTGCCAGCAGCTTGCAGGGTGGCTACACCTTC. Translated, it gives CASSLQGGYTF.

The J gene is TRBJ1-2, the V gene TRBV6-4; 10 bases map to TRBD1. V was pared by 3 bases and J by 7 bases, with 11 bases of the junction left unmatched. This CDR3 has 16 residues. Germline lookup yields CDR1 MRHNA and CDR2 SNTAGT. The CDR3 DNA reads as TGTGCCAGCAGTGAGCCCTCCGGGACAGGGGTTTGTGGCTACACCTTC. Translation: CASSEPSGTGVCGYTF.

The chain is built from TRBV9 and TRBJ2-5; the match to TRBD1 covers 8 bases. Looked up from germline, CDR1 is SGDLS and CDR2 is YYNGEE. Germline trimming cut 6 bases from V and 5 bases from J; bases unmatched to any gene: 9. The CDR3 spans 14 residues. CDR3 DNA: TGTGCCAGCAACGACAGGGGATTCCAGGAGACCCAGTACTTC. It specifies CASNDRGFQETQYF.

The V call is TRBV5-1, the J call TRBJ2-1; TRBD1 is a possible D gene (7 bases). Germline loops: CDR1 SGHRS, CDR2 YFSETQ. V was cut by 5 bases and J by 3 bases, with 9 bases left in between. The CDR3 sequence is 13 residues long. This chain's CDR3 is CASRRDSYNEQFF. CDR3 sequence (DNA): TGCGCCAGCAGGCGGGACAGCTACAATGAGCAGTTCTTC.

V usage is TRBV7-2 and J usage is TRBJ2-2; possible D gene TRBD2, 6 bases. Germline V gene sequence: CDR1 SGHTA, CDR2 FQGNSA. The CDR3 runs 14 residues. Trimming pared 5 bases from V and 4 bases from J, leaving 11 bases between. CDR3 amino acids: CASSTGTATGELFF. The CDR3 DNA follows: TGTGCCAGCAGCACCGGGACTGCCACCGGGGAGCTGTTTTTT.

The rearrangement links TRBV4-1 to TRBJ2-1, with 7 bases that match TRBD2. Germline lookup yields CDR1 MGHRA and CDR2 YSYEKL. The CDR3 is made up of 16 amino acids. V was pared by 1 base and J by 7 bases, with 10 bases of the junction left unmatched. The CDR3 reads CASSQGAGDLRNEQFF. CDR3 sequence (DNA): TGCGCCAGCAGCCAAGGGGCGGGGGACCTAAGGAATGAGCAGTTCTTC.

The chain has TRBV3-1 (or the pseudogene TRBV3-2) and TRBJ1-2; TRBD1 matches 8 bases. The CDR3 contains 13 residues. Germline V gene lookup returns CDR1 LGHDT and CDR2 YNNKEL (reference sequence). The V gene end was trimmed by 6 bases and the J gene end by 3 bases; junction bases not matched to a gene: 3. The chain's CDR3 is CASSPDRDYGYTF. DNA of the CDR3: TGTGCCAGCAGTCCGGACAGGGACTATGGCTACACCTTC.

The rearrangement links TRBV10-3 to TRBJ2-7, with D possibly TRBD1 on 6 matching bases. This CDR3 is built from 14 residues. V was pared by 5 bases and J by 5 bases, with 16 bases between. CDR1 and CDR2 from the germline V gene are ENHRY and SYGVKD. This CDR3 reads CAISSGQPQDEQYF. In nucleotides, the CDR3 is TGTGCCATCAGTTCCGGACAGCCTCAGGACGAGCAGTACTTC.

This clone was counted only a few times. This CDR3 reads CATSFDKGDSGFTGELFF. The DNA for the CDR3 is TGTGCCACCAGCTTCGATAAAGGGGACAGCGGGTTTACCGGGGAGCTGTTTTTT. The V call is TRBV15, the J call TRBJ2-2, with D possibly matching TRBD1 (7 bases). The CDR3 sequence is 18 residues long. CDR1 LNHNV and CDR2 YYDKDF come from the germline V gene (reference sequence). V lost 5 bases and J lost 5, with 24 bases in between.

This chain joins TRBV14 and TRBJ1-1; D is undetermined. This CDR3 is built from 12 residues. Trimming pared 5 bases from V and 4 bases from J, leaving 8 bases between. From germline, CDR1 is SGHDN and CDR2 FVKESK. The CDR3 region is CASSYYGTEAFF. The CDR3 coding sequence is TGTGCCAGCAGCTACTATGGCACTGAAGCTTTCTTT.

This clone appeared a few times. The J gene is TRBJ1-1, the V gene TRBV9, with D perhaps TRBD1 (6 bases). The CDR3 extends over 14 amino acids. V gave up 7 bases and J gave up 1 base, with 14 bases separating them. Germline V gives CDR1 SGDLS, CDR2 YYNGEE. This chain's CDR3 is CASPRQAGNTEAFF. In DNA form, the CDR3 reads TGTGCCAGCCCAAGACAGGCCGGGAACACTGAAGCTTTCTTT. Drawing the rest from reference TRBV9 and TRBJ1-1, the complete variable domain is DSGVTQTPKHLITATGQRVTLRCSPRSGDLSVYWYQQSLDQGLQFLIQYYNGEERAKGNILERFSAQQFPDLHSELNLSSLELGDSALYFCASPRQAGNTEAFFGQGTRLTVV.

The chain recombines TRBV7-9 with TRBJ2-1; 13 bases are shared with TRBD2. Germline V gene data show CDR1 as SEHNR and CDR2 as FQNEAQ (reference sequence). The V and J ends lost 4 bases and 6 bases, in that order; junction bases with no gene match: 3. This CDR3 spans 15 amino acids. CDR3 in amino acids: CASSYWTSGGNEQFF. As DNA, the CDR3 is TGTGCCAGCAGCTACTGGACTAGCGGGGGCAATGAGCAGTTCTTC.

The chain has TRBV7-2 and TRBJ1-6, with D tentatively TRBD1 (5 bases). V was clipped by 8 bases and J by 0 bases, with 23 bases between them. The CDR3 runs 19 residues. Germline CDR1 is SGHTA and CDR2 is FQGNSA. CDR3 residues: CASGSLFGGRSSYNSPLHF. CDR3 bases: TGTGCCAGCGGCTCCCTGTTCGGGGGGAGGAGCTCCTATAATTCACCCCTCCACTTT.